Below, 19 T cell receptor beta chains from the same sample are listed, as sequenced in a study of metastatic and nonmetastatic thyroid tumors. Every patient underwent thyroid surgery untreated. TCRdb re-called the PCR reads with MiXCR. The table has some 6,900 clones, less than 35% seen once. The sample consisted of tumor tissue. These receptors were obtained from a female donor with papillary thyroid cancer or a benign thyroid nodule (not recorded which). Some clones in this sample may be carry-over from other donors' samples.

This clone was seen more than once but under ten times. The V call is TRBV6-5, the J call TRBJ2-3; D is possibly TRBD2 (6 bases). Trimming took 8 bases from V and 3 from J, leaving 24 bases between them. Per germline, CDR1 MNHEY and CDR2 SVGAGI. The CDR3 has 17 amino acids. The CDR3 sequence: CASRGARDSRPTDTQYF. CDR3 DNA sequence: TGTGCCAGCCGAGGCGCCCGGGACTCCCGCCCGACAGATACGCAGTATTTT.

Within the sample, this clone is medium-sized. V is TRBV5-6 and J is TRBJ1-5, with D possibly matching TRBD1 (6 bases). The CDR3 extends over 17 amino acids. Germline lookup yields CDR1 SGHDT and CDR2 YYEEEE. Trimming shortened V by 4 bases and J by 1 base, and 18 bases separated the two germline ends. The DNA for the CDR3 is TGTGCCAGCAGCAGGGCCGGGACATCTTGGAGCAATCAGCCCCAGCATTTT. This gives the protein CASSRAGTSWSNQPQHF.

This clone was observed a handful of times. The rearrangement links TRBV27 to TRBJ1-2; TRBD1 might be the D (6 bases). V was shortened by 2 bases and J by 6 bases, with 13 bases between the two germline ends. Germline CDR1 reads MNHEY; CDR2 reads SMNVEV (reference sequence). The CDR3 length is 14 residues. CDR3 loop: CASSLGQWGDGYTF. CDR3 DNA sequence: TGTGCCAGCAGTTTAGGACAGTGGGGTGATGGCTACACCTTC.

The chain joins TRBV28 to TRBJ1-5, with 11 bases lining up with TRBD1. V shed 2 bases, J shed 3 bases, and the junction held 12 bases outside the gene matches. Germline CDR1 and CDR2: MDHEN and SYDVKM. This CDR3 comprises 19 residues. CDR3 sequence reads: CASSLGLRTGGRTNQPQHF. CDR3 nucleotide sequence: TGTGCCAGCAGTTTAGGGTTACGGACAGGGGGCAGAACCAATCAGCCCCAGCATTTT.

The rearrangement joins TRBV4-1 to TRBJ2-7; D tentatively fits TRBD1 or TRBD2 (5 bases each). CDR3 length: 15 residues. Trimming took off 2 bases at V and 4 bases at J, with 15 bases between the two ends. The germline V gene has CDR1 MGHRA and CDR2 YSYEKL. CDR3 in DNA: TGCGCCAGCAGCCAAATCCCAGGGAGTCTGTACGAGCAGTACTTC. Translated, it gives CASSQIPGSLYEQYF.

The CDR3 is CASRQGNQPQHF. The CDR3 DNA reads TGCGCCAGCAGGCAGGGCAATCAGCCCCAGCATTTT. This chain connects TRBV10-1 to TRBJ1-5, with D unclear. V lost 6 bases to trimming and J lost 2 bases, with 5 bases between them. The CDR3 has 12 amino acids. Germline V gene data show CDR1 as WNHNN and CDR2 as SYGVQD (reference sequence).

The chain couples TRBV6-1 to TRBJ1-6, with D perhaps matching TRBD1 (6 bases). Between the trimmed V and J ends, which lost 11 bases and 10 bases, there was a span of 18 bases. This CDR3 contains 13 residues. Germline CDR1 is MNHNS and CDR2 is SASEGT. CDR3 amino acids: CAGHRVRDSPLHF. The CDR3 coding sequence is TGTGCCGGGCACAGGGTGAGGGACTCACCCCTCCACTTT.

CDR3 loop: CSAAGTSGDRTDTQYF. In DNA form, the CDR3 reads TGCAGTGCTGCAGGGACTAGCGGGGATAGAACAGATACGCAGTATTTT. The rearrangement joins TRBV20-1 to TRBJ2-3, with TRBD2 identical over 13 bases. V lost 5 bases and J lost 3; bases outside the gene matches: 8. The germline V gene encodes CDR1 DFQATT and CDR2 SNEGSKA (reference sequence). The CDR3 has 16 residues.

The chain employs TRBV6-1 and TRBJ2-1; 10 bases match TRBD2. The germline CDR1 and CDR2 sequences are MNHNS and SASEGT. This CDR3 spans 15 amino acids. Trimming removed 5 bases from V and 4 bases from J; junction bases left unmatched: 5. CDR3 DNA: TGTGCCAGCAGTCCCTCAGCGGGAGGGTACAATGAGCAGTTCTTC. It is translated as CASSPSAGGYNEQFF.

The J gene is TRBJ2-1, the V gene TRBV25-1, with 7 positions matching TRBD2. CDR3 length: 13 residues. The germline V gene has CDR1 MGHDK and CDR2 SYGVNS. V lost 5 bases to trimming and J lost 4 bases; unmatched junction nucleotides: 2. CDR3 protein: CASSRAGYNEQFF. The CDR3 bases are TGTGCCAGCAGTCGAGCGGGGTACAATGAGCAGTTCTTC.

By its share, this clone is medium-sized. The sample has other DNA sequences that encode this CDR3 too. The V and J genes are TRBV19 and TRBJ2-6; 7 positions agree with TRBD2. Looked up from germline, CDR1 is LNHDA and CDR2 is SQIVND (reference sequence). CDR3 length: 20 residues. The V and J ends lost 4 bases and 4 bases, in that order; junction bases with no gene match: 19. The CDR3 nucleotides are TGTGCCAGTAGTAGGCATCTTGGCACTAGCGCGTTTCCCGGGGCCAACGTCCTGACTTTC. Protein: CASSRHLGTSAFPGANVLTF.

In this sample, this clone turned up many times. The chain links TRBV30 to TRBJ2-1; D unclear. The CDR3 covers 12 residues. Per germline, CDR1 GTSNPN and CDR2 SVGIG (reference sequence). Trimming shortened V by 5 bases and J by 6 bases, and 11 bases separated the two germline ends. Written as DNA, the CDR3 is TGTGCCTGGCTCTGGAAAGTCAATGAGCAGTTCTTC. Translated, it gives CAWLWKVNEQFF.

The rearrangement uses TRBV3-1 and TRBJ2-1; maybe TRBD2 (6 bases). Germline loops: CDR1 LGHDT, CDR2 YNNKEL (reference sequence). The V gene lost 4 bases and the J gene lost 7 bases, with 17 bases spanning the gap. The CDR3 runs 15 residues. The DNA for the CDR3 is TGTGCCAGCAGCCCCATTCTAGCGCCTTGGAATGAGCAGTTCTTC. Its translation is CASSPILAPWNEQFF.

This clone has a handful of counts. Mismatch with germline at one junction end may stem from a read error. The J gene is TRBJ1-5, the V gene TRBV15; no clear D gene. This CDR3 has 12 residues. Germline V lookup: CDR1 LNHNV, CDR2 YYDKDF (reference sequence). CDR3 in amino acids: CATIRDYQPQHF. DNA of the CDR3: TGTGCCACCATCAGAGATTATCAGCCCCAGCATTTT.

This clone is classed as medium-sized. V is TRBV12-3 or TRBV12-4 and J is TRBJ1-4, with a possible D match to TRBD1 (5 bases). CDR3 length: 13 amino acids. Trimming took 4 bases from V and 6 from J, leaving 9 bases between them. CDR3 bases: TGTGCCAGCAGTTATCAGGGAGATGAAAAACTGTTTTTT. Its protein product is CASSYQGDEKLFF.

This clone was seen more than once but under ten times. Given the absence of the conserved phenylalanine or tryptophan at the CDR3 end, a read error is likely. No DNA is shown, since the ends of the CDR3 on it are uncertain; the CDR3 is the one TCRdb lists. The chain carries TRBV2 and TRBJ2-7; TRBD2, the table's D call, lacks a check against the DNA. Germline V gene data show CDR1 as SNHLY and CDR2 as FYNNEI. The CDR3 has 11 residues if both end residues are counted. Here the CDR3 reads CASSLGDYPSL.

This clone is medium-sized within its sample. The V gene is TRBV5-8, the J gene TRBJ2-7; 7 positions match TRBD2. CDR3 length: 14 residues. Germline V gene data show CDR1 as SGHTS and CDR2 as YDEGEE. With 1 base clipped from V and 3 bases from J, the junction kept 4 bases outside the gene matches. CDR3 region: CASSLTGGFYEQYF. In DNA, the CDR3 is TGTGCCAGCAGCTTGACGGGGGGATTCTACGAGCAGTACTTC.

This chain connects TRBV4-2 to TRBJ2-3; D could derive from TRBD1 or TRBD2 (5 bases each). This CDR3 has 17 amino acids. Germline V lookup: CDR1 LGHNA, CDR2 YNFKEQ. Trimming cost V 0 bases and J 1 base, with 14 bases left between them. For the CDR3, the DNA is TGTGCCAGCAGCCAAGATATCTCCGGGGCCGGCACAGATACGCAGTATTTT. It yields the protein CASSQDISGAGTDTQYF.

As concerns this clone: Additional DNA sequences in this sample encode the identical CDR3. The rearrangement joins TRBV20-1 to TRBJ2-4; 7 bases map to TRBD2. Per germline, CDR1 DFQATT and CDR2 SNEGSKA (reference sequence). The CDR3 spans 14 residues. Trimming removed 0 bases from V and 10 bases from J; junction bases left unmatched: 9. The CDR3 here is CSARDRTSGGIQYF. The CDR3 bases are TGCAGTGCTAGAGATAGGACTAGTGGTGGGATTCAGTACTTC.